The TCR beta chain described here comes from a study of metastatic and nonmetastatic thyroid tumors. This clone was counted between two and nine times. TCRdb reanalyzed the PCR reads via MiXCR. Of 50,000 to 65,000 clones detected, 4% to 4.5% appear once; the ten largest clones hold 20% to 25%. Before thyroid surgery, none of the patients had received any treatment. With 3 bases clipped from V and 8 bases from J, the junction kept 7 bases outside the gene matches. The CDR3 consists of 14 residues. The germline CDR1 and CDR2 sequences are MGHRA and YSYEKL. Sequenced material: blood. The chain carries TRBV4-1 and TRBJ1-2, with TRBD1 matching over 9 bases. This TCR derives from a female donor with papillary thyroid cancer or a benign thyroid nodule (not recorded which). Some clones in this sample may be carry-over from other donors' samples. The CDR3 DNA reads TGCGCCAGCAGCCAGTCCCGGGACAGGGTAGGCTACACCTTC. Protein sequence: CASSQSRDRVGYTF.